The 7 T cell receptor beta chains given below trace back to one sample, sequenced in a study of T cell changes during pregnancy in multiple sclerosis. Libraries were prepared by immunoSEQ multiplex PCR; TCRdb keeps only in-frame clonotypes and omits some of them. The table records approximately 88,000 clones, roughly 94% of them present only once. Specimen: peripheral blood, collected in the third trimester of pregnancy. These receptors originate from a female donor with multiple sclerosis, enrolled in a pregnancy study.

This rearrangement joins TRBV2 to TRBJ2-1, with TRBD2 matching 12 bases. After removal of 2 bases from V and 9 bases from J, the junction contained 8 bases not matched to a gene. The CDR3 contains 16 residues. Germline CDR1 reads SNHLY; CDR2 reads FYNNEI. The chain's CDR3 is CASSETRLAGVGEQFF. The CDR3 nucleotides read TGTGCCAGCAGTGAAACCCGACTAGCGGGAGTAGGTGAGCAGTTCTTC. The full variable domain, in which reference TRBV2 and TRBJ2-1 provide the parts outside the CDR3, is EPEVTQTPSHQVTQMGQEVILRCVPISNHLYFYWYRQILGQKVEFLVSFYNNEISEKSEIFDDQFSVERPDGSNFTLKIRSTKLEDSAMYFCASSETRLAGVGEQFFGPGTRLTVL.

V usage is TRBV5-8 and J usage is TRBJ1-1; D unresolved. This CDR3 spans 14 amino acids. The germline CDR1 and CDR2 sequences are SGHTS and YDEGEE. Trimming stripped 0 bases from V and 0 bases from J, with 6 bases between. The CDR3 nucleotides are TGTGCCAGCAGCTTGGCCACGGTGAACACTGAAGCTTTCTTT. Translating it yields CASSLATVNTEAFF.

The V call is TRBV29-1, the J call TRBJ2-1, with 12 bases identical to TRBD2. The CDR3 covers 13 residues. The V gene's germline CDR1 is SQVTM and CDR2 ANQGSEA. The V gene end was trimmed by 5 bases and the J gene end by 9 bases; junction bases not matched to a gene: 5. In DNA, the CDR3 is TGCAGCGTTTTGGCTAGCGGGAGGGGTGAGCAGTTCTTC. This translates into CSVLASGRGEQFF.

The genes are TRBV19 and TRBJ2-1, with 9 bases matching TRBD2. The CDR3 is made up of 18 amino acids. Germline loops: CDR1 LNHDA, CDR2 SQIVND (reference sequence). J was trimmed by 2 bases and V by 1 base; bases with no gene match: 9. The CDR3 region is CASSIGISGRITYNEQFF. The CDR3 DNA reads TGTGCCAGTAGTATAGGTATTAGCGGGAGAATCACCTACAATGAGCAGTTCTTC.

This chain links TRBV6-1 with TRBJ1-5, with TRBD1 identical over 7 bases. Germline V gives CDR1 MNHNS, CDR2 SASEGT. The CDR3 contains 15 residues. J was trimmed by 0 bases and V by 6 bases; bases with no gene match: 5. CDR3 loop: CASSLRQGSNQPQHF. The CDR3 DNA follows: TGTGCCAGCAGCCTACGACAGGGTAGCAATCAGCCCCAGCATTTT.

The rearrangement links TRBV27 to TRBJ1-2; D gene ambiguous. Trimming pared 2 bases from V and 7 bases from J, leaving 11 bases between. This CDR3 is 13 amino acids long. Germline V CDR1 and CDR2: MNHEY, SMNVEV (reference sequence). Here the CDR3 reads CASSLTAGSGYTF. The DNA for the CDR3 is TGTGCCAGCAGTTTAACGGCAGGTAGTGGCTACACCTTC.

V is TRBV27 and J is TRBJ2-7; 7 nucleotides agree with TRBD2. The CDR3 totals 14 residues. V lost 10 bases and J lost 3; bases outside the gene matches: 12. Looked up from germline, CDR1 is MNHEY and CDR2 is SMNVEV (reference sequence). In DNA form, the CDR3 reads TGTGCCACCAACCCTAGCGGAGGGGTCTACGAGCAGTACTTC. Protein product: CATNPSGGVYEQYF.